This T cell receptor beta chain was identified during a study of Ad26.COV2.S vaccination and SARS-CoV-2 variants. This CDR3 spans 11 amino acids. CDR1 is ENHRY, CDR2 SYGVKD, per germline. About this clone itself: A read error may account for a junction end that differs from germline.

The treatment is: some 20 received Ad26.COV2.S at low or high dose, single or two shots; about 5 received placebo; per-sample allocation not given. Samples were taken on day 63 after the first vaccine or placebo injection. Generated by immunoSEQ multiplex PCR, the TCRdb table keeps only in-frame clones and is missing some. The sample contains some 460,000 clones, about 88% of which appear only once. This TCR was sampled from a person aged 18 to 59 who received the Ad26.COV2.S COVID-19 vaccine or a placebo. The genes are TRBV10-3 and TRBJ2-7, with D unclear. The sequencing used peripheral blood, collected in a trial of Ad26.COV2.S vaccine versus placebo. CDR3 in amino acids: CAIREYNEQYF. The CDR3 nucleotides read TGTGCCATCAGGGAGTATAACGAGCAGTACTTC.